This T cell receptor (beta chain) was found in a study of T cell changes during pregnancy in multiple sclerosis. The data were produced by immunoSEQ multiplex PCR, yet TCRdb's version contains in-frame clones alone and is incomplete. The sample records fewer than 50,000 clones, approximately 94% being singletons. CDR3 length: 14 residues. V lost 5 bases and J 1 base, leaving 12 bases between the germline ends. The V gene's germline CDR1 is SNHLY and CDR2 FYNNEI. This receptor was taken from a female donor with multiple sclerosis, enrolled in a pregnancy study. The source was CD8+ T cells from peripheral blood mononuclear cells, collected in the first trimester of pregnancy. J is TRBJ2-7 and V is TRBV2; tentative D call: TRBD1 (6 bases). In DNA, the CDR3 is TGTGCCAGCAGTAAGACAGGAAGGTCCTACGAGCAGTACTTC. Its protein product is CASSKTGRSYEQYF.